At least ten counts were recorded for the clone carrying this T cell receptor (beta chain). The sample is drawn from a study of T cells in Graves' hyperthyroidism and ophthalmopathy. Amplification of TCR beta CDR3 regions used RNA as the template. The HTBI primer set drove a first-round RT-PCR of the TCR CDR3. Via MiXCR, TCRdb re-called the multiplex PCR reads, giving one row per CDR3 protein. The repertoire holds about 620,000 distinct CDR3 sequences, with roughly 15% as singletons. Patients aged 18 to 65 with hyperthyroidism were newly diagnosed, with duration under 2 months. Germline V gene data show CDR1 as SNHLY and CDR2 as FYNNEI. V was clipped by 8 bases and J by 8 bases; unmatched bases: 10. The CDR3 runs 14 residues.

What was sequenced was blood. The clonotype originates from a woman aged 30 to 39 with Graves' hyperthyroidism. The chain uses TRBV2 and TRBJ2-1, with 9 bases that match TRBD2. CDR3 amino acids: CASARLAGRDEQFF. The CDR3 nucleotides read TGTGCCAGCGCTCGGCTAGCGGGAAGGGATGAGCAGTTCTTC.